The rows below give T cell receptor beta chains drawn from one sample of a study of tumor-infiltrating lymphocytes in localized non-small cell lung cancer. Produced via immunoSEQ multiplex PCR; TCRdb's table is partial and in-frame only. This sample has 13,000 or so clones, with more than 65% found just once. The sample comprised lung tumor tissue. The receptor set was obtained from a human donor with non-small cell lung cancer. Both conserved end residues are trimmed from each CDR3.

j_call: TRBJ2-2; v_call: TRBV9; cdr3_aa: ASSVGSGELF
j_call: TRBJ2-7; v_call: TRBV5-1; cdr3_aa: ASSLAGGQGLGRVYEQY
j_call: TRBJ1-6; v_call: TRBV12-5; cdr3_aa: ASGLEGTGMVALH
j_call: TRBJ1-5; v_call: TRBV2; cdr3_aa: ASSEMGRNQPQH
j_call: TRBJ1-2; v_call: TRBV29-1; cdr3_aa: SVSPNYGYT
j_call: TRBJ1-1; v_call: TRBV27; cdr3_aa: ASSLLGMGDTEAF
j_call: TRBJ1-3; v_call: TRBV7-2; cdr3_aa: ASSLTISGSGNTIY
j_call: TRBJ2-3; v_call: TRBV11-2; cdr3_aa: ASVWGPGQGVDTQY
j_call: TRBJ2-4; v_call: TRBV5-6; cdr3_aa: ASSLGPTGGVNIQY
j_call: TRBJ2-3; v_call: TRBV27; cdr3_aa: ASSLSVRGDTQY
j_call: TRBJ2-7; v_call: TRBV7-2; cdr3_aa: ASSLGRSWEQY
j_call: TRBJ1-6; v_call: TRBV6-1; cdr3_aa: ASSEPANLH
j_call: TRBJ2-3; v_call: TRBV2; cdr3_aa: ASSGLLLSTDTQY
j_call: TRBJ1-1; v_call: TRBV12-5; cdr3_aa: ASGLVQGRAAEAF
j_call: TRBJ1-5; v_call: TRBV10-3; cdr3_aa: AISESAQTSNQPQH
j_call: TRBJ1-1; v_call: TRBV5-6; cdr3_aa: ASSFLRQGGTEAF
j_call: TRBJ2-3; v_call: TRBV6-5; cdr3_aa: ASSTGTSFADTQY
j_call: TRBJ2-1; v_call: TRBV6-5; cdr3_aa: ASSYGGTSGYNEQF
j_call: TRBJ2-7; v_call: TRBV5-1; cdr3_aa: ASSPGTGVWQQY
j_call: TRBJ2-2; v_call: TRBV4-1; cdr3_aa: ASRRWQGNTGELF
j_call: TRBJ2-7; v_call: TRBV4-2; cdr3_aa: ASSQDRNPAGVTYEQY
j_call: TRBJ2-5; v_call: TRBV15; cdr3_aa: ATSRDLLVTKETQY
j_call: TRBJ2-7; v_call: TRBV28; cdr3_aa: ASSFPGPIVTYEQY
j_call: TRBJ1-2; v_call: TRBV30; cdr3_aa: ACQTVTYGYT
j_call: TRBJ2-7; v_call: TRBV4-1; cdr3_aa: ASSRADGGGEQY
j_call: TRBJ2-7; v_call: TRBV4-3; cdr3_aa: ASSQERGPVYEQY
j_call: TRBJ1-5; v_call: TRBV29-1; cdr3_aa: SASTGVGQPQH
j_call: TRBJ1-5; v_call: TRBV2; cdr3_aa: ASSERTGYQPQH
j_call: TRBJ1-6; v_call: TRBV9; cdr3_aa: ASSGGDSYNSPLH
j_call: TRBJ2-5; v_call: TRBV9; cdr3_aa: ASSVGEGVQETQY
j_call: TRBJ1-6; v_call: TRBV9; cdr3_aa: ASSVEGANSPLH
j_call: TRBJ1-4; v_call: TRBV4-3; cdr3_aa: ASSQDLGPKLF
j_call: TRBJ2-1; v_call: TRBV9; cdr3_aa: ASSVDPIGYPAGAYSYNEQF
j_call: TRBJ1-6; v_call: TRBV18; cdr3_aa: ASSPGTGVNSPLH
j_call: TRBJ1-2; v_call: TRBV18; cdr3_aa: ASSPPGRDRAISGYT
j_call: TRBJ2-6; v_call: TRBV4-3; cdr3_aa: ASSQFSGANVLT
j_call: TRBJ1-2; v_call: TRBV12-5; cdr3_aa: ASGPQTDYYGYT
j_call: TRBJ2-7; v_call: TRBV6-5; cdr3_aa: ASSYGGTGDYEQY
j_call: TRBJ2-1; v_call: TRBV19; cdr3_aa: ASSIVGQGANEQF
j_call: TRBJ2-7; v_call: TRBV28; cdr3_aa: AIQTSGRNEQY
j_call: TRBJ1-1; v_call: TRBV6-5; cdr3_aa: ASTPTTRTVEAF
j_call: TRBJ1-2; v_call: TRBV15; cdr3_aa: ATSRGVELYGYT